This T cell receptor (beta chain) originates from a study of blood T cells in healthy people across ages. Overall study results and limits: Age showed a roughly linear inverse relationship with TCR beta diversity per million T cells.

In regard to this clonotype: Its antigen remains unidentified.

A sample-barcoded 5' primer and a J-beta primer mix were used in a second PCR of roughly 7 to 11 cycles. Using its own MiXCR run on the 5' RACE reads, TCRdb lists one record per CDR3 protein. Altogether roughly 2 million distinct CDR3 sequences are present, 49% being singletons, with the ten largest covering over 2%. Germline CDR1 SGHRS, CDR2 YFSETQ. The CDR3 covers 16 residues. The J segment lost 1 base and the V segment lost 0 bases, leaving 5 bases of the junction unmatched. Drawing of peripheral blood yielded about 9.8 milliliters from each donor. The chain links TRBV5-1 to TRBJ2-5, with 8 bases fitting TRBD1. The source of this sequence is a woman aged 40-49 years in good health. Sequences were obtained from blood. The CDR3 region is CASSLARGPSQETQYF. CDR3 in DNA: TGCGCCAGCAGCTTGGCCAGGGGGCCATCCCAAGAGACCCAGTACTTC.